This paragraph covers one TCR beta chain sequence. Its antigen is undetermined. The V and J ends lost 4 bases and 3 bases, in that order; junction bases with no gene match: 7. CDR1 is SGHRS, CDR2 YFSETQ, per germline. The CDR3 totals 15 residues. This sample was taken from a study of cytomegalovirus exposure and HLA in healthy donors. Among the donors, all were healthy bone marrow donors. Study observations and caveats: Sequencing likely produced, as an artifact, a cluster of highly shared sequence variants.

60 Vbeta and 13 Jbeta primers were used in PCR. In the authors' workflow: A follow-up analysis tallied 60 million to 85 million unique TCR beta chains, roughly 11 million shared. Data came from immunoSEQ multiplex PCR; TCRdb stores just in-frame clones and leaves some out. That table gives V, J and clone size, and the DNA gave D and trimming. Counted here are roughly 56,000 clones, 81% occurring once; the ten biggest clones make up over 2%. The V gene is TRBV5-1, the J gene TRBJ1-5, with 7 bases identical to TRBD1. Input material: PBMCs. The receptor comes from a boy younger than 18 in good health and CMV-seropositive. CDR3 DNA: TGCGCCAGCAGCCCGACAGGGTCGGCCAATCAGCCCCAGCATTTT. Translated: CASSPTGSANQPQHF.